The TCR beta chain under discussion was sequenced for a study of T cell repertoires in cytomegalovirus infection. Overall study context: Indications of both CMV infection and matching HLA type were provided by public TCR beta signatures. Whole-study findings and limits: HLA-C-restricted TCR beta clonotypes specific for CMV led the ex vivo response. Individuals carrying CMV plus the relevant HLA were identified by cumulative frequency of public TCR beta families.

The CDR3 is 14 residues long. Per the germline V gene, CDR1 is SGHNT and CDR2 is YENEEA. V lost 5 bases and J 0 bases, leaving 11 bases between the germline ends. Ten or more counts support this clonotype. Its antigen is not identified. Using its own MiXCR run on the reads, TCRdb lists one record per CDR3 protein. The sample consists of 300,000 or so distinct CDR3 sequences, about 23% of them appearing once. The clonotype comes from a human donor in good health (CMV status not recorded). Some clones in this sample may be carry-over from other donors' samples. The chain combines TRBV11-3 with TRBJ2-7; no firm D call. Specimen: PBMCs. The CDR3 loop is CASSLDTYSYEQYF. For the CDR3, the DNA is TGTGCCAGCAGCCTTGACACATACTCCTACGAGCAGTACTTC.